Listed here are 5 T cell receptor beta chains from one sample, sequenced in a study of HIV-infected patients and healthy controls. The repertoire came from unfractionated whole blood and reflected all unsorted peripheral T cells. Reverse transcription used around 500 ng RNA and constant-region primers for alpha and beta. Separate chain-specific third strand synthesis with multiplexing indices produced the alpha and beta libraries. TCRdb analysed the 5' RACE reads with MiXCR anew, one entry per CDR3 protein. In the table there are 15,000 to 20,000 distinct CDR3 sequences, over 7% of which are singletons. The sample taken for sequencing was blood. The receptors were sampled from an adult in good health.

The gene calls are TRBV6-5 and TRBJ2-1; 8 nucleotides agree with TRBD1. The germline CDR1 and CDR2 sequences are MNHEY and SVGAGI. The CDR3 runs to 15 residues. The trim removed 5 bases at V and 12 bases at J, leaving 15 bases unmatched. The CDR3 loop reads CASSEPGTGRPRQFF. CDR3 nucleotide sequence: TGTGCCAGCAGTGAGCCCGGGACAGGCCGTCCGAGGCAGTTCTTC.

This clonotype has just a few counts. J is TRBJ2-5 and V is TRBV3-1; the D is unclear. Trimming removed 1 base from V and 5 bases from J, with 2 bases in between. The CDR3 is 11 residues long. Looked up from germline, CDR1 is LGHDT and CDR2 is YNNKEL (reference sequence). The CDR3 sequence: CASSQVETQYF. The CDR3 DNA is TGTGCCAGCAGCCAAGTTGAGACCCAGTACTTC.

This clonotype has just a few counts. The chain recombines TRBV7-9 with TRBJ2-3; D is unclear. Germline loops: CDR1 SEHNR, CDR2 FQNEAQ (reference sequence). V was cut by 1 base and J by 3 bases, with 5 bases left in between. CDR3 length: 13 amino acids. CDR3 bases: TGTGCCAGCAGCTTAGTGGGGACAGATACGCAGTATTTT. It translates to CASSLVGTDTQYF.

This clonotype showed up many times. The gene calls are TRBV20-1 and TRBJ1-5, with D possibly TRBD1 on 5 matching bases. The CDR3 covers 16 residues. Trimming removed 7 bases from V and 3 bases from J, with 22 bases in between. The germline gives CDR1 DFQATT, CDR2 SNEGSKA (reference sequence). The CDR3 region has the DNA TGCAGTGGATACTATGGACAACTGGGGAACAATCAGCCCCAGCATTTT. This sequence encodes CSGYYGQLGNNQPQHF.

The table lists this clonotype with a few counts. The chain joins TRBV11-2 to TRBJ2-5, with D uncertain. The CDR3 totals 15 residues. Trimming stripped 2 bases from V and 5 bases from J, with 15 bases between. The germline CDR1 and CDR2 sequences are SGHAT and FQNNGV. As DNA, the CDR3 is TGTGCCAGCAGCTTAAGGAATATGGCCCCGGAGACCCAGTACTTC. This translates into CASSLRNMAPETQYF. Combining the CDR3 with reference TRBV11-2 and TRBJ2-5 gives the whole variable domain EAGVAQSPRYKIIEKRQSVAFWCNPISGHATLYWYQQILGQGPKLLIQFQNNGVVDDSQLPKDRFSAERLKGVDSTLKIQPAKLEDSAVYLCASSLRNMAPETQYFGPGTRLLVL.